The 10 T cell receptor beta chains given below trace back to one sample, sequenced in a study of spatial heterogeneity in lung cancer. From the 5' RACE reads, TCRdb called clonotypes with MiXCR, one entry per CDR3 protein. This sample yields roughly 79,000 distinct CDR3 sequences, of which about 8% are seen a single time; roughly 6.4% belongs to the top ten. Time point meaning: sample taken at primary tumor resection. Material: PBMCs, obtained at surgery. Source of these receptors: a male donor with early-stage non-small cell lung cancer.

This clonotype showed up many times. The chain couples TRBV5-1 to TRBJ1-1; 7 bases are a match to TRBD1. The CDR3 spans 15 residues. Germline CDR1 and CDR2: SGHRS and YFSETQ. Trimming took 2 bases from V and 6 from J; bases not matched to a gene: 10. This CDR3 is CASSLQGISTAEAFF. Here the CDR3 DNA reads TGCGCCAGCAGCTTACAGGGGATCTCTACTGCTGAAGCTTTCTTT.

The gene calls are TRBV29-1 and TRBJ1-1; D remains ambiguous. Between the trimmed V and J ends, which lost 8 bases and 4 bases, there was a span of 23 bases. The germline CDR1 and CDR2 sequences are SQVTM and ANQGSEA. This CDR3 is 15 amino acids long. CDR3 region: CSTIPSRVRGTEAFF. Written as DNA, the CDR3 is TGCAGCACAATCCCTTCCCGGGTCCGAGGCACTGAAGCTTTCTTT.

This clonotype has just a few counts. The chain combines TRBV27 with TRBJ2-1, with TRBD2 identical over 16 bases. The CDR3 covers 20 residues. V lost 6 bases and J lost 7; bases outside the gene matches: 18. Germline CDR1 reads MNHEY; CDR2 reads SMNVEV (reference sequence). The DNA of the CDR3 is TGTGCCAGCAGACCAGATTTCTTACCGGGACTAGCGGGAGGGGAGAATGAGCAGTTCTTC. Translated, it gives CASRPDFLPGLAGGENEQFF.

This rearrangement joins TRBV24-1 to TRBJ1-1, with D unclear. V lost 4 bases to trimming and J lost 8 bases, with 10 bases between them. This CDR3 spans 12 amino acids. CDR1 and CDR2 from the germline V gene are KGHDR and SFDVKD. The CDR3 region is CATSDVWVEAFF. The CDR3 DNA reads TGTGCCACCAGTGACGTATGGGTAGAAGCTTTCTTT.

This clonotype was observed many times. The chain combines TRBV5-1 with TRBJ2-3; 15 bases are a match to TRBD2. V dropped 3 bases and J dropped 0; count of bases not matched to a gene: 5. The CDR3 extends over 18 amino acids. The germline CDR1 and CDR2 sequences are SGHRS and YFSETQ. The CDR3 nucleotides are TGCGCCAGCAGCTCGGGACTAGCGGGAGGTTCTAGCACAGATACGCAGTATTTT. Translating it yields CASSSGLAGGSSTDTQYF. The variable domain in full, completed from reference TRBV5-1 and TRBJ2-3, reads KAGVTQTPRYLIKTRGQQVTLSCSPISGHRSVSWYQQTPGQGLQFLFEYFSETQRNKGNFPGRFSGRQFSNSRSEMNVSTLELGDSALYLCASSSGLAGGSSTDTQYFGPGTRLTVL.

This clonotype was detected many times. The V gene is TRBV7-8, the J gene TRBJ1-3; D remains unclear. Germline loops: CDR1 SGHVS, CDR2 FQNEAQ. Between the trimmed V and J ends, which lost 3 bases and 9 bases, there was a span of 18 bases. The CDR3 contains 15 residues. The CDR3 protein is CASSLSVQALGTIYF. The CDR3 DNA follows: TGTGCCAGCAGCTTGTCCGTGCAGGCGTTGGGCACCATATATTTT.

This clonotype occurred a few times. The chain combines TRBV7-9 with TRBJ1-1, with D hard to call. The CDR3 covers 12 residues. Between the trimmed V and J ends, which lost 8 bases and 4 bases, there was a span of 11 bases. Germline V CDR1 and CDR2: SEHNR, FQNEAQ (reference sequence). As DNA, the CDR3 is TGTGCCAGCCGGCCGATGAGCACTGAAGCTTTCTTT. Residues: CASRPMSTEAFF.

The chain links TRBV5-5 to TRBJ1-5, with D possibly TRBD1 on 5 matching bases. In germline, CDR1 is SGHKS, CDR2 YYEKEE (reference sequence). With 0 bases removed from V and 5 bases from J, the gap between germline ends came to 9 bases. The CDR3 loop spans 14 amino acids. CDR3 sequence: CASSLATVYQPQHF. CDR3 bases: TGTGCCAGCAGCTTGGCGACAGTTTATCAGCCCCAGCATTTT.

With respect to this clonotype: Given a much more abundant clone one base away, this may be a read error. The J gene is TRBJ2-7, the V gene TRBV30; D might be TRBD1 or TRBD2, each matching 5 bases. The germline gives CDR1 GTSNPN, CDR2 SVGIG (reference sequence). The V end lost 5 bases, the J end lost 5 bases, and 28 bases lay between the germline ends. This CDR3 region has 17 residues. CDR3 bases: TGTGCCTGGGGTCGATTACTCGGGACCCCTCTAGCCGACGAGCAGTACTTC. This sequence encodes CAWGRLLGTPLADEQYF.

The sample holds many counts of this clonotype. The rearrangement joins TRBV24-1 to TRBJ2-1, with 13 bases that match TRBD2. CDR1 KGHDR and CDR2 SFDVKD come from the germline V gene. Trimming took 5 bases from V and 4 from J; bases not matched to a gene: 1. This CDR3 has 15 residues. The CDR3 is CATSGGLAGYNEQFF. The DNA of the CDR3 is TGTGCCACCAGTGGGGGACTAGCGGGGTACAATGAGCAGTTCTTC.